Presented here are 23 T cell receptor beta chains from one specimen sequenced in a study of blood T cell repertoires in COVID-19. Sequencing used immunoSEQ multiplex PCR; TCRdb keeps in-frame clones, though not all of them. The table records 150,000 to 200,000 clones, 86% of them present only once. Sequenced input: peripheral blood. These TCRs come from an elderly woman in a cohort sampled during active or convalescent COVID-19.

The chain links TRBV9 to TRBJ2-2; 12 bases fit TRBD2. This CDR3 region has 16 residues. Germline lookup yields CDR1 SGDLS and CDR2 YYNGEE. The V segment lost 4 bases and the J segment 4 bases; nucleotides outside the gene matches: 5. The CDR3 DNA is TGTGCCAGCAGCCCGACGGGACTAGCGGGCACCGGGGAGCTGTTTTTT. Translated: CASSPTGLAGTGELFF.

V is TRBV5-1 and J is TRBJ1-1; 10 bases map to TRBD1. V lost 3 bases to trimming and J lost 5 bases; unmatched junction nucleotides: 13. Germline-derived CDR1 and CDR2 are SGHRS and YFSETQ. The CDR3 has 17 residues. CDR3 sequence reads: CASSSGGNPGQGTEAFF. CDR3 DNA: TGCGCCAGCAGCTCCGGAGGAAATCCGGGACAGGGGACTGAAGCTTTCTTT.

The chain has TRBV10-3 and TRBJ1-2; 9 bases fit TRBD1. The CDR3 runs 16 residues. Trimming removed 3 bases from V and 1 base from J; junction bases left unmatched: 6. Germline values: CDR1 ENHRY, CDR2 SYGVKD. The CDR3 sequence: CAISDGTGKLNYGYTF. CDR3 sequence (DNA): TGTGCCATCAGTGACGGGACAGGGAAACTTAACTATGGCTACACCTTC.

The rearrangement links TRBV7-2 to TRBJ2-2, with D unresolved. V lost 5 bases and J 3 bases, leaving 16 bases between the germline ends. Germline lookup yields CDR1 SGHTA and CDR2 FQGNSA. The CDR3 is 16 amino acids. The CDR3 sequence: CASSPRGSTHTGELFF. Written as DNA, the CDR3 is TGTGCCAGCAGCCCACGTGGCAGTACACACACCGGGGAGCTGTTTTTT.

The chain couples TRBV6-4 to TRBJ2-7, with 13 bases identical to TRBD2. Trimming removed 7 bases from V and 2 bases from J; junction bases left unmatched: 2. The CDR3 is 14 amino acids. CDR1 and CDR2 (germline): MRHNA, SNTAGT. The CDR3, as DNA: TGTGCCAGCATAACTAGCGGGAGGGCCTACGAGCAGTACGTC. Its protein is CASITSGRAYEQYV.

The rearrangement joins TRBV19 to TRBJ1-5, with D unclear. Germline V gene data show CDR1 as LNHDA and CDR2 as SQIVND (reference sequence). V lost 9 bases to trimming and J lost 2 bases, with 17 bases between them. The CDR3 totals 15 residues. CDR3 coding DNA: TGTGCCAGCCGACCCCAGGATTTAGGCAATCAGCCCCAGCATTTT. It specifies CASRPQDLGNQPQHF.

CDR3 DNA: TGTGCCAGCAGTTTTACAGGGGGCCCCTACAATGAGCAGTTCTTC. This codes for CASSFTGGPYNEQFF. This chain connects TRBV28 to TRBJ2-1, with 9 bases aligning to TRBD1. The germline CDR1 and CDR2 sequences are MDHEN and SYDVKM. The CDR3 loop spans 15 amino acids. With V trimmed by 3 bases and J by 2 bases, 2 bases remained unmatched.

V gene TRBV18 combines with J gene TRBJ2-3, with 8 bases identical to TRBD1. This CDR3 spans 15 amino acids. V dropped 2 bases and J dropped 4; count of bases not matched to a gene: 5. CDR1 is KGHSH, CDR2 LQKENI, per germline. The CDR3 bases are TGTGCCAGCTCACCAATGGCAGGGGGCGCAGATACGCAGTATTTT. This gives the protein CASSPMAGGADTQYF.

This chain links TRBV27 with TRBJ1-6; 7 bases agree with TRBD1. Germline lookup yields CDR1 MNHEY and CDR2 SMNVEV (reference sequence). V shed 5 bases and J 8 bases; nucleotides not matched to a gene: 12. This CDR3 spans 16 amino acids. The CDR3 coding sequence is TGTGCCAGCAGTCCTGGACAGGCACAGTGGGATTCACCCCTCCACTTT. Its translation is CASSPGQAQWDSPLHF.

V usage is TRBV15 and J usage is TRBJ2-5, with a possible D match to TRBD2 (6 bases). Germline V gene lookup returns CDR1 LNHNV and CDR2 YYDKDF (reference sequence). V was clipped by 1 base and J by 9 bases, with 15 bases between them. This CDR3 spans 14 amino acids. CDR3 sequence (DNA): TGTGCCACCAGCAGAGGGGGAGGTCCGCTGGCCCAGTACTTC. It specifies CATSRGGGPLAQYF.

The rearrangement joins TRBV19 to TRBJ2-1; 10 nucleotides agree with TRBD1. J lost 8 bases, V lost 4 bases, and 8 bases had no gene match. The V gene's germline CDR1 is LNHDA and CDR2 SQIVND (reference sequence). CDR3 size: 15 residues. As DNA, the CDR3 is TGTGCCAGTAGTAGCGGGACAGGGGATCATCATGAGCAGTTCTTC. Its translation: CASSSGTGDHHEQFF.

The gene calls are TRBV7-9 and TRBJ1-4; the D is unclear. The V gene lost 5 bases and the J gene lost 6 bases, with 19 bases spanning the gap. The CDR3 is made up of 16 amino acids. In germline, CDR1 is SEHNR, CDR2 FQNEAQ (reference sequence). CDR3 in amino acids: CASSPLAARKDEKLFF. CDR3 in DNA: TGTGCCAGCAGCCCCTTGGCGGCCAGAAAAGATGAAAAACTGTTTTTT. The full variable domain, in which reference TRBV7-9 and TRBJ1-4 provide the parts outside the CDR3, is DTGVSQNPRHKITKRGQNVTFRCDPISEHNRLYWYRQTLGQGPEFLTYFQNEAQLEKSRLLSDRFSAERPKGSFSTLEIQRTEQGDSAMYLCASSPLAARKDEKLFFGSGTQLSVL.

This clone has only a few counts. The V call is TRBV30, the J call TRBJ1-5; 10 nucleotides line up with TRBD1. There are 14 residues in the CDR3. Trimming at V came to 2 bases and at J to 6 bases, leaving 4 bases not matched to a gene. Germline V lookup: CDR1 GTSNPN, CDR2 SVGIG (reference sequence). CDR3 region: CAWSRDRGPQPQHF. CDR3 DNA sequence: TGTGCCTGGAGTCGAGACAGGGGGCCTCAGCCCCAGCATTTT.

This clone was seen more than once but under ten times. The chain joins TRBV27 to TRBJ1-4, with a possible D match to TRBD1 (6 bases). With 2 bases removed from V and 7 bases from J, the gap between germline ends came to 14 bases. The CDR3 runs to 15 residues. In germline, CDR1 is MNHEY, CDR2 SMNVEV (reference sequence). CDR3 DNA sequence: TGTGCCAGCAGTTTAGGGGGCAGGCGAGGTGAAAAACTGTTTTTT. The encoded protein is CASSLGGRRGEKLFF. The entire variable domain, with the rest obtained from reference TRBV27 and TRBJ1-4, is as follows: EAQVTQNPRYLITVTGKKLTVTCSQNMNHEYMSWYRQDPGLGLRQIYYSMNVEVTDKGDVPEGYKVSRKEKRNFPLILESPSPNQTSLYFCASSLGGRRGEKLFFGSGTQLSVL.

This chain's CDR3 is CASRETGGDEQFF. The CDR3 DNA sequence: TGTGCCAGCAGGGAGACCGGGGGGGATGAGCAGTTCTTC. V usage is TRBV6-6 and J usage is TRBJ2-1; 8 bases fit TRBD2. With V trimmed by 6 bases and J by 8 bases, 6 bases remained unmatched. From germline, CDR1 is MNHNY and CDR2 SVGAGI (reference sequence). CDR3 length: 13 amino acids.

This clone was found once. The chain employs TRBV5-1 and TRBJ2-2, with TRBD1 matching over 8 bases. The CDR3 runs to 16 residues. V lost 2 bases and J lost 6; bases outside the gene matches: 9. Germline-derived CDR1 and CDR2 are SGHRS and YFSETQ. This chain's CDR3 is CASSFYSRGQAGELFF. The CDR3, as DNA: TGCGCCAGCAGCTTTTATTCCAGGGGGCAGGCCGGGGAGCTGTTTTTT.

V is TRBV7-9 and J is TRBJ1-1; 7 nucleotides match TRBD1. This CDR3 contains 18 residues. Germline-derived CDR1 and CDR2 are SEHNR and FQNEAQ (reference sequence). With 7 bases clipped from V and 6 bases from J, the junction kept 23 bases outside the gene matches. CDR3 in DNA: TGTGCCAGCACCCCAGCGCCGAGTAACAGGGGAGTCGTCGCTGAAGCTTTCTTT. Translating it yields CASTPAPSNRGVVAEAFF.

The V gene is TRBV3-1 (or the pseudogene TRBV3-2), the J gene TRBJ1-1; 8 nucleotides line up with TRBD1. The CDR3 covers 15 residues. Germline trimming cut 5 bases from V and 5 bases from J; bases unmatched to any gene: 10. In germline, CDR1 is LGHDT, CDR2 YNNKEL (reference sequence). CDR3 coding DNA: TGTGCCAGCAGCGGGACAGGACGTCTTGAGACTGAAGCTTTCTTT. Its protein is CASSGTGRLETEAFF.

The rearrangement joins TRBV5-5 to TRBJ2-1; weak D call: TRBD2 (6 bases). V was cut by 4 bases and J by 6 bases, with 17 bases left in between. CDR1 and CDR2 from the germline V gene are SGHKS and YYEKEE (reference sequence). The CDR3 sequence is 15 residues long. In DNA form, the CDR3 reads TGTGCCAGCAGCCCCAACGAGGGAGGCTTCAATGAGCAGTTCTTC. This codes for CASSPNEGGFNEQFF.

The chain joins TRBV7-9 to TRBJ1-2, with 8 bases fitting TRBD1. Per germline, CDR1 SEHNR and CDR2 FQNEAQ (reference sequence). The J segment lost 8 bases and the V segment lost 3 bases, leaving 5 bases of the junction unmatched. The CDR3 contains 13 residues. The CDR3 DNA sequence: TGTGCCAGCAGCTTCGGACAGGGAGGCGGCTACACCTTC. Translated, it gives CASSFGQGGGYTF.

This sequence joins TRBV3-1 (or the pseudogene TRBV3-2) and TRBJ1-6, with 8 bases fitting TRBD1. The ends lost 0 bases at V and 8 bases at J; junction bases unmatched: 3. Germline-derived CDR1 and CDR2 are LGHDT and YNNKEL (reference sequence). The CDR3 spans 15 residues. The CDR3 loop is CASSQDRGLYSPLHF. DNA of the CDR3: TGTGCCAGCAGCCAAGACAGGGGGCTCTATTCACCCCTCCACTTT.

The CDR3 DNA follows: TGTGCCAGCAGCTTAGCGGGGGGTACAGAGACCCAGTACTTC. Translation: CASSLAGGTETQYF. The chain couples TRBV6-2 or TRBV6-3 to TRBJ2-5; TRBD2 matches at 10 bases. Trimming at V came to 6 bases and at J to 4 bases, leaving 5 bases not matched to a gene. The CDR3 loop spans 14 amino acids. Looked up from germline, CDR1 is MNHEY and CDR2 is SVGEGT.

This chain uses TRBV27 with TRBJ1-4; 8 bases line up with TRBD1. This CDR3 is 15 amino acids long. CDR1 and CDR2 (germline): MNHEY, SMNVEV (reference sequence). V dropped 2 bases and J dropped 5; count of bases not matched to a gene: 4. CDR3 in DNA: TGTGCCAGCAGTTTAAGACAGGGGAGGAATGAAAAACTGTTTTTT. This translates into CASSLRQGRNEKLFF.